The 32 T cell receptor beta chains below all came from one sample that was sequenced in a study of cytomegalovirus exposure and HLA in healthy donors. Both 60 Vbeta primers and 13 Jbeta primers went into the PCR. Sequenced by immunoSEQ multiplex PCR; TCRdb stores in-frame clones only, minus some. The sample holds 150,000 to 200,000 clones, 75% to 80% seen once. Sequenced input: PBMCs. The receptors here all came from a man in his forties or fifties in good health and CMV-seropositive.

V usage is TRBV9 and J usage is TRBJ1-1; D is unresolved. CDR1 SGDLS and CDR2 YYNGEE come from the germline V gene. Trimming removed 3 bases from V and 3 bases from J, with 9 bases in between. This CDR3 region has 13 residues. CDR3 in DNA: TGTGCCAGCAGCGGGGATAGCGACACTGAAGCTTTCTTT. Its translation is CASSGDSDTEAFF.

This clone appeared a few times. The chain is built from TRBV2 and TRBJ2-1; the match to TRBD1 covers 9 bases. In germline, CDR1 is SNHLY, CDR2 FYNNEI. The ends lost 3 bases at V and 6 bases at J; junction bases unmatched: 6. The CDR3 spans 15 residues. CDR3 sequence reads: CASSDDRGYGNEQFF. CDR3 nucleotide sequence: TGTGCCAGCAGTGATGACAGGGGGTATGGCAATGAGCAGTTCTTC.

V gene TRBV19 combines with J gene TRBJ1-3; D is unresolved. The germline gives CDR1 LNHDA, CDR2 SQIVND (reference sequence). This CDR3 is built from 13 residues. The V gene lost 4 bases and the J gene lost 0 bases, with 4 bases spanning the gap. CDR3 region: CASSTVSGNTIYF. Written as DNA, the CDR3 is TGTGCCAGTAGTACCGTCTCTGGAAACACCATATATTTT.

This rearrangement joins TRBV11-2 to TRBJ1-5, with TRBD1 matching over 9 bases. J gave up 3 bases and V 5 bases, and 5 bases lay outside the gene matches. Germline CDR1 is SGHAT and CDR2 is FQNNGV. The CDR3 extends over 15 amino acids. For the CDR3, the DNA is TGTGCCAGCAGCCAATGGACAGGGGCCAATCAGCCCCAGCATTTT. Amino acids: CASSQWTGANQPQHF.

The chain uses TRBV28 and TRBJ2-7, with D maybe TRBD2 (7 bases). Trimming removed 7 bases at V and 2 bases at J, with 18 bases between. CDR3 size: 15 residues. From germline, CDR1 is MDHEN and CDR2 SYDVKM. As DNA, the CDR3 is TGTGCCAGCACCGAAGGGGGGGCGCAAACCTACGAGCAGTACGTC. Its translation is CASTEGGAQTYEQYV.

J is TRBJ2-7 and V is TRBV28; D is uncertain. Trimming removed 4 bases at V and 6 bases at J, with 10 bases between. The CDR3 runs to 12 residues. In germline, CDR1 is MDHEN, CDR2 SYDVKM. The CDR3 sequence is CASSSDNVEQYF. The CDR3, as DNA: TGTGCCAGCAGTTCCGACAACGTCGAGCAGTACTTC.

This clone was detected a few times. The chain's CDR3 is CASSLLSRSPRNTEAFF. The CDR3 nucleotides read TGTGCCAGCAGTTTATTGTCCCGGTCACCGAGGAACACTGAAGCTTTCTTT. The chain uses TRBV28 and TRBJ1-1; no reliable D call. The CDR3 sequence is 17 residues long. The germline V and J ends were trimmed by 1 base and 1 base, with 16 bases remaining between them. Germline V CDR1 and CDR2: MDHEN, SYDVKM.

The chain links TRBV5-1 to TRBJ1-5; D might be TRBD1 (6 bases). This CDR3 comprises 15 residues. Looked up from germline, CDR1 is SGHRS and CDR2 is YFSETQ. V shed 4 bases and J shed 1 base, with 12 bases lying between them. The CDR3 region is CASSPGHVSNQPQHF. In DNA form, the CDR3 reads TGCGCCAGCAGCCCGGGACACGTCAGCAATCAGCCCCAGCATTTT.

This sequence joins TRBV5-6 and TRBJ1-1; 8 bases align to TRBD1. V trimming: 5 bases; J trimming: 3 bases; junction bases outside the gene matches: 6. The CDR3 spans 14 residues. Looked up from germline, CDR1 is SGHDT and CDR2 is YYEEEE. The CDR3 nucleotides are TGTGCCAGCAGTCCGACAGGGGAGGACACTGAAGCTTTCTTT. Translation: CASSPTGEDTEAFF.

The V gene is TRBV5-4, the J gene TRBJ1-1; TRBD1 might be the D (5 bases). The CDR3 contains 13 residues. Germline V gives CDR1 SGHNT, CDR2 YYREEE (reference sequence). Trimming left V 2 bases short and J 8 bases short, with 13 bases between. The CDR3 DNA is TGTGCCAGCAGCTTAATGGGGCAATGGGAAGCTTTCTTT. The encoded protein is CASSLMGQWEAFF. Filled out from reference TRBV5-4 and TRBJ1-1, the complete variable domain reads ETGVTQSPTHLIKTRGQQVTLRCSSQSGHNTVSWYQQALGQGPQFIFQYYREEENGRGNFPPRFSGLQFPNYSSELNVNALELDDSALYLCASSLMGQWEAFFGQGTRLTVV.

CDR3 loop: CASSSDRGYGYTF. DNA for the CDR3: TGTGCCAGCAGCTCCGATAGGGGCTATGGCTACACCTTC. The chain is built from TRBV11-2 and TRBJ1-2; TRBD1 is a possible D gene (5 bases). Germline CDR1 is SGHAT and CDR2 is FQNNGV. This CDR3 spans 13 amino acids. V was clipped by 4 bases and J by 4 bases, with 10 bases between them. Looking up the rest from reference TRBV11-2 and TRBJ1-2 gives the full variable domain: EAGVAQSPRYKIIEKRQSVAFWCNPISGHATLYWYQQILGQGPKLLIQFQNNGVVDDSQLPKDRFSAERLKGVDSTLKIQPAKLEDSAVYLCASSSDRGYGYTFGSGTRLTVV.

Here the CDR3 reads CASSQVRTGALYSSGNTIYF. The CDR3 DNA reads as TGCGCCAGCAGCCAAGTTCGGACAGGGGCCCTTTATAGCTCTGGAAACACCATATATTTT. The rearrangement uses TRBV4-3 and TRBJ1-3, with 9 bases matching TRBD1. CDR1 LGHNA and CDR2 YSLEER come from the germline V gene. V was clipped by 1 base and J by 0 bases; unmatched bases: 13. The CDR3 totals 20 residues.

This chain links TRBV29-1 with TRBJ1-1, with D hard to call. The ends were cut back, 5 bases at V and 2 bases at J, with 15 bases in the middle. CDR1 is SQVTM and CDR2 is ANQGSEA in the germline V gene. The CDR3 extends over 14 amino acids. CDR3 coding DNA: TGCAGCGTTCATGACGGGAGACTTAACACTGAAGCTTTCTTT. Protein: CSVHDGRLNTEAFF.

This clone was detected a few times. J is TRBJ1-2 and V is TRBV5-6; a weak D match, TRBD1 (5 bases). Germline V lookup: CDR1 SGHDT, CDR2 YYEEEE. The germline V and J ends were trimmed by 4 bases and 2 bases, with 18 bases remaining between them. CDR3 size: 16 residues. The CDR3 DNA reads as TGTGCCAGCAGCGCCGGAGGGCTGAGGGGCAACTATGGCTACACCTTC. This gives the protein CASSAGGLRGNYGYTF.

This clone was detected a few times. This rearrangement joins TRBV5-1 to TRBJ1-1; D not resolved. Trimming removed 4 bases at V and 1 base at J, with 8 bases between. Germline-derived CDR1 and CDR2 are SGHRS and YFSETQ. The CDR3 extends over 13 amino acids. The CDR3 DNA follows: TGCGCCAGCAGCAGATCACAGAACACTGAAGCTTTCTTT. It codes for CASSRSQNTEAFF.

The chain employs TRBV18 and TRBJ2-5, with D perhaps TRBD1 (6 bases). The V end lost 2 bases, the J end lost 6 bases, and 16 bases lay between the germline ends. Germline CDR1 reads KGHSH; CDR2 reads LQKENI. The CDR3 is 15 amino acids. CDR3: CASSPETGAGKTQYF. The CDR3 DNA follows: TGTGCCAGCTCACCAGAGACAGGCGCTGGGAAGACCCAGTACTTC.

The chain links TRBV5-1 to TRBJ1-4, with D possibly TRBD1 on 5 matching bases. This CDR3 is built from 16 residues. The V gene's germline CDR1 is SGHRS and CDR2 YFSETQ. V was pared by 0 bases and J by 6 bases, with 15 bases between. The CDR3 coding sequence is TGCGCCAGCAGCTTGGGGGGGGACTTGGTCTATGAAAAACTGTTTTTT. Amino acid sequence: CASSLGGDLVYEKLFF.

V and J are TRBV28 and TRBJ1-2; perhaps TRBD1 as D (6 bases). Per germline, CDR1 MDHEN and CDR2 SYDVKM. This CDR3 spans 15 amino acids. V was shortened by 5 bases and J by 4 bases, with 17 bases between the two germline ends. The CDR3 DNA follows: TGTGCCAGCAGTGCGGCGGGGGGGCTTAGCTATGGCTACACCTTC. Its translation is CASSAAGGLSYGYTF.

This clone has a handful of counts. The rearrangement uses TRBV5-6 and TRBJ2-7; 7 bases are shared with TRBD1. V lost 4 bases, J lost 7 bases, and 8 bases stayed unmatched. The germline V gene has CDR1 SGHDT and CDR2 YYEEEE. The CDR3 runs 13 residues. CDR3: CASSQGSGGEQYF. The CDR3 DNA follows: TGTGCCAGCAGCCAGGGGTCAGGGGGAGAGCAGTACTTC.

CDR3 DNA sequence: TGTGCCAGCAGTGAACTCGGGGAGAGCTCCTACGAGCAGTACGTC. Its protein product is CASSELGESSYEQYV. The chain employs TRBV2 and TRBJ2-7, with a weak D call TRBD2 (5 bases). This CDR3 contains 15 residues. CDR1 SNHLY and CDR2 FYNNEI come from the germline V gene. The V gene lost 2 bases and the J gene lost 0 bases, with 11 bases spanning the gap.

The V call is TRBV29-1, the J call TRBJ1-4, with D unresolved. Trimming removed 6 bases from V and 3 bases from J, with 20 bases in between. Looked up from germline, CDR1 is SQVTM and CDR2 is ANQGSEA. The CDR3 totals 16 residues. The CDR3 protein is CSVLESDREPNEKLFF. CDR3 coding DNA: TGCAGCGTCCTCGAGAGCGACCGAGAGCCTAATGAAAAACTGTTTTTT.

The chain links TRBV2 to TRBJ2-6; 9 nucleotides line up with TRBD2. V dropped 3 bases and J dropped 0; count of bases not matched to a gene: 3. Germline V gene lookup returns CDR1 SNHLY and CDR2 FYNNEI. The CDR3 runs to 17 residues. The CDR3 bases are TGTGCCAGCAGTGATAGCGGGGGAGGCTCTGGGGCCAACGTCCTGACTTTC. This sequence encodes CASSDSGGGSGANVLTF. Together with reference TRBV2 and TRBJ2-6, the CDR3 gives the full variable domain: EPEVTQTPSHQVTQMGQEVILRCVPISNHLYFYWYRQILGQKVEFLVSFYNNEISEKSEIFDDQFSVERPDGSNFTLKIRSTKLEDSAMYFCASSDSGGGSGANVLTFGAGSRLTVL.

This clone was found a few times. J is TRBJ1-2 and V is TRBV15; D may be TRBD1 (6 bases). Germline assignment: CDR1 LNHNV and CDR2 YYDKDF (reference sequence). The V gene lost 5 bases and the J gene lost 3 bases, with 16 bases spanning the gap. The CDR3 totals 15 residues. CDR3 nucleotides: TGTGCCACCAGCGGGAGGGGGGCGGCTGACTATGGCTACACCTTC. This codes for CATSGRGAADYGYTF.

The V and J genes are TRBV5-5 and TRBJ1-3; D is uncertain. The germline V and J ends were trimmed by 0 bases and 2 bases, with 9 bases remaining between them. Germline-derived CDR1 and CDR2 are SGHKS and YYEKEE (reference sequence). This CDR3 is built from 15 residues. The CDR3 nucleotides are TGTGCCAGCAGCTTGGCGGGGATCACTGGAAACACCATATATTTT. It translates to CASSLAGITGNTIYF.

The chain joins TRBV27 to TRBJ1-6; D perhaps matches TRBD1 (5 bases). Germline CDR1 reads MNHEY; CDR2 reads SMNVEV (reference sequence). V dropped 4 bases and J dropped 5 bases, with 12 bases sitting between them. The CDR3 has 15 amino acids. The CDR3, as DNA: TGTGCCAGCAGTTCGAGTGGACAAGATAATTCACCCCTCCACTTT. It is translated as CASSSSGQDNSPLHF.

The rearrangement joins TRBV5-1 to TRBJ1-1, with D possibly being TRBD1 (6 bases). Between the trimmed V and J ends, which lost 0 bases and 6 bases, there was a span of 18 bases. The CDR3 is 16 amino acids. Germline assignment: CDR1 SGHRS and CDR2 YFSETQ. In DNA form, the CDR3 reads TGCGCCAGCAGCTTGGCTGCGGGGGGCCGTAACGCTGAAGCTTTCTTT. Translated: CASSLAAGGRNAEAFF.

This clone appeared a single time. The chain uses TRBV19 and TRBJ1-1; TRBD1 might be the D (5 bases). CDR1 and CDR2 (germline): LNHDA, SQIVND (reference sequence). The CDR3 consists of 15 residues. V was shortened by 4 bases and J by 0 bases, with 12 bases between the two germline ends. The CDR3 DNA reads as TGTGCCAGTAGTAGGGCAGGGAGGTTGAACACTGAAGCTTTCTTT. Translated: CASSRAGRLNTEAFF.

This chain joins TRBV6-6 and TRBJ1-2, with 7 bases aligning to TRBD1. With V trimmed by 10 bases and J by 3 bases, 8 bases remained unmatched. The germline gives CDR1 MNHNY, CDR2 SVGAGI (reference sequence). The CDR3 extends over 13 amino acids. CDR3 region: CAIRGDSDYGYTF. The DNA of the CDR3 is TGTGCCATCAGAGGGGACAGCGACTATGGCTACACCTTC.

This rearrangement joins TRBV18 to TRBJ1-5, with 7 nucleotides matching TRBD1. This CDR3 is built from 18 residues. From germline, CDR1 is KGHSH and CDR2 LQKENI. The V and J ends lost 3 bases and 0 bases, in that order; junction bases with no gene match: 11. The CDR3 bases are TGTGCCAGCTCACCTCCGGGACAGAGTGCGAATAGCAATCAGCCCCAGCATTTT. It codes for CASSPPGQSANSNQPQHF.

This clone has only one observation. The J gene is TRBJ1-2, the V gene TRBV6-5, with D uncertain. The CDR3 covers 12 residues. The germline V gene has CDR1 MNHEY and CDR2 SVGAGI. V was clipped by 4 bases and J by 4 bases, with 7 bases between them. CDR3 sequence (DNA): TGTGCCAGCAGTTCTTCCGGCTATGGCTACACCTTC. As protein: CASSSSGYGYTF.

The chain links TRBV15 to TRBJ1-2; 7 bases line up with TRBD1. The V gene end was trimmed by 0 bases and the J gene end by 2 bases; junction bases not matched to a gene: 0. Germline CDR1 LNHNV, CDR2 YYDKDF (reference sequence). CDR3 size: 14 residues. The CDR3 sequence is CATSREQGNYGYTF. The CDR3 coding sequence is TGTGCCACCAGCAGAGAACAGGGGAACTATGGCTACACCTTC.

This chain links TRBV30 with TRBJ2-1; the D is unclear. There are 13 residues in the CDR3. Per germline, CDR1 GTSNPN and CDR2 SVGIG (reference sequence). The V end was cut by 0 bases, the J end by 9 bases, with 12 bases between. The CDR3 is CAWSVLSGGEQFF. In DNA form, the CDR3 reads TGTGCCTGGAGTGTACTTTCCGGTGGTGAGCAGTTCTTC.